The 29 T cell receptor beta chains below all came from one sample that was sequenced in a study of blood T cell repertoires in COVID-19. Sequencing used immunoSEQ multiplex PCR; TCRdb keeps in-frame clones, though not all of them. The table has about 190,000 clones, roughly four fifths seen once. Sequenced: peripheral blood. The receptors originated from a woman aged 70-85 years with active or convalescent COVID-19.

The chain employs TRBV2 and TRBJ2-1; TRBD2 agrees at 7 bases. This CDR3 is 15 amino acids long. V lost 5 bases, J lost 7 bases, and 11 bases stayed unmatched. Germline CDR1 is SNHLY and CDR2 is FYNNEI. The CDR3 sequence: CASSRTSANLNEQFF. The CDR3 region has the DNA TGTGCCAGCAGTCGCACTAGCGCAAACTTAAATGAGCAGTTCTTC.

CDR3 nucleotides: TGTGCCAGCAGCCAAACAGGGATGACAGATACGCAGTATTTT. Amino acids: CASSQTGMTDTQYF. The chain couples TRBV3-1 (or the pseudogene TRBV3-2) to TRBJ2-3; D is possibly TRBD1 (6 bases). V was trimmed by 2 bases and J by 3 bases, leaving 9 bases between them. Germline CDR1 and CDR2: LGHDT and YNNKEL (reference sequence). The CDR3 totals 14 residues.

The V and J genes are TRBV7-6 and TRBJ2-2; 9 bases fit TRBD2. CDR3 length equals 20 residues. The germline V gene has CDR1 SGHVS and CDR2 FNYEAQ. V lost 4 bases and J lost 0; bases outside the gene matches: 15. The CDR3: CASSSLAGATKRANTGELFF. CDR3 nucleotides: TGTGCCAGCAGCTCATTAGCGGGAGCCACGAAAAGGGCGAACACCGGGGAGCTGTTTTTT.

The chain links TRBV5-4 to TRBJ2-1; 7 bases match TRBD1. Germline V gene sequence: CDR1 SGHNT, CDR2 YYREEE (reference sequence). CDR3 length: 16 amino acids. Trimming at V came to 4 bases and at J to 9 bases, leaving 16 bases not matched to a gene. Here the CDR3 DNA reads TGTGCCAGCAGCCCCGAGGGGGCGGTCATTAAGGGTGAGCAGTTCTTC. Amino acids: CASSPEGAVIKGEQFF. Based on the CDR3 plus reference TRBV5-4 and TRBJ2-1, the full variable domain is ETGVTQSPTHLIKTRGQQVTLRCSSQSGHNTVSWYQQALGQGPQFIFQYYREEENGRGNFPPRFSGLQFPNYSSELNVNALELDDSALYLCASSPEGAVIKGEQFFGPGTRLTVL.

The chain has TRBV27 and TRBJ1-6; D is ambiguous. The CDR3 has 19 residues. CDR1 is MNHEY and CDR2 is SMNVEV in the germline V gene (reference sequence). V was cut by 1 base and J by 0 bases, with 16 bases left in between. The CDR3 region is CASSLYSPARLSYNSPLHF. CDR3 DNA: TGTGCCAGCAGTTTATATTCGCCGGCGCGGCTCTCCTATAATTCACCCCTCCACTTT.

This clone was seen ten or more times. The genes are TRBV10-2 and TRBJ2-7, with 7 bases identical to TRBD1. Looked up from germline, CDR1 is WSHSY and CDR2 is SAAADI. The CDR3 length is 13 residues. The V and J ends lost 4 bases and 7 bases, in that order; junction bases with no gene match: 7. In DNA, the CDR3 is TGCGCCAGCAGTGCCGACAGGGTCGAAGAGCAGTACTTC. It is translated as CASSADRVEEQYF.

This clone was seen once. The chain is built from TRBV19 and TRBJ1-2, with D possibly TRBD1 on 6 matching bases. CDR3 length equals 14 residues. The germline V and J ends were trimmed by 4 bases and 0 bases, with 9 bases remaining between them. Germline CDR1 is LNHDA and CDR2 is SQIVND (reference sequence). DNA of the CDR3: TGTGCCAGTAGTAGAGGACAGACTAACTATGGCTACACCTTC. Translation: CASSRGQTNYGYTF.

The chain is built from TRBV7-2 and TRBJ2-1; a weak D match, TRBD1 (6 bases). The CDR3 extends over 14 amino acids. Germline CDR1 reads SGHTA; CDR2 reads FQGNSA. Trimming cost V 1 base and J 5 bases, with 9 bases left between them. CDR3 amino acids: CASSLGQANNEQFF. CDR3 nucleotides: TGTGCCAGCAGCTTAGGACAGGCCAACAATGAGCAGTTCTTC. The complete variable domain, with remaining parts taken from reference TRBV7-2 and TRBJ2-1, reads GAGVSQSPSNKVTEKGKDVELRCDPISGHTALYWYRQSLGQGLEFLIYFQGNSAPDKSGLPSDRFSAERTGGSVSTLTIQRTQQEDSAVYLCASSLGQANNEQFFGPGTRLTVL.

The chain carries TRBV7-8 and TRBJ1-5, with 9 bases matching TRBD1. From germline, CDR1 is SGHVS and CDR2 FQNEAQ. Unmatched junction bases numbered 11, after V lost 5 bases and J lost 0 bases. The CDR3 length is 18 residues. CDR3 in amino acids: CASSAGTGRLDSNQPQHF. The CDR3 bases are TGTGCCAGCAGCGCTGGGACAGGGAGACTCGATAGCAATCAGCCCCAGCATTTT.

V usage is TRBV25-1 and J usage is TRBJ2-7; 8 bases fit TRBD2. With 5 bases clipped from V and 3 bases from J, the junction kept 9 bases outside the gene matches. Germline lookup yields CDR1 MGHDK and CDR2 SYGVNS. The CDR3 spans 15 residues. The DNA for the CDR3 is TGTGCCAGCAGTAACCTGGGACTAGTTTTCTACGAGCAGTACTTC. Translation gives CASSNLGLVFYEQYF.

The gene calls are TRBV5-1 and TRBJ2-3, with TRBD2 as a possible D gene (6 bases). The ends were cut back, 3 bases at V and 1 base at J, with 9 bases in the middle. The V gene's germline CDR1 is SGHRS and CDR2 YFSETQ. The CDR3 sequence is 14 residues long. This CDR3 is CASSYGTRTDTQYF. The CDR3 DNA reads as TGCGCCAGCAGCTATGGGACTCGCACAGATACGCAGTATTTT.

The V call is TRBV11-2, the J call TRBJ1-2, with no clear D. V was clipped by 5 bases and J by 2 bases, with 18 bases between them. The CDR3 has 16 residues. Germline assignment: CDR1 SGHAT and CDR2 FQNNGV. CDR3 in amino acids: CASSPIAGSNNYGYTF. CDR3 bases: TGTGCCAGCAGCCCTATAGCGGGGAGTAACAACTATGGCTACACCTTC.

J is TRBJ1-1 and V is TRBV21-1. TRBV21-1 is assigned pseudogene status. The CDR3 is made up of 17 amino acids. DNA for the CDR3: TGTGCCAGCAGTCTCGAAGAGGGGGGGCAGCTTGGCACTGAAGCTTTCTTT. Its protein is CASSLEEGGQLGTEAFF.

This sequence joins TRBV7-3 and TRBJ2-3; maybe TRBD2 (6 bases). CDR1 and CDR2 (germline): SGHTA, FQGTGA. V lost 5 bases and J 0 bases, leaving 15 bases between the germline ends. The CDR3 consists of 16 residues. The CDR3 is CASSAGLPMSTDTQYF. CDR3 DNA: TGTGCCAGCAGCGCGGGACTCCCCATGAGCACAGATACGCAGTATTTT.

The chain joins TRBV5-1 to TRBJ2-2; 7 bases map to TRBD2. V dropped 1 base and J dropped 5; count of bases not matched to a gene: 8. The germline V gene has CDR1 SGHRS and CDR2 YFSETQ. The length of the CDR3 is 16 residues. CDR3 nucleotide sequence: TGCGCCAGCAGCTTGACGGCGGGAGTTGGGACCGGGGAGCTGTTTTTT. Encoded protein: CASSLTAGVGTGELFF. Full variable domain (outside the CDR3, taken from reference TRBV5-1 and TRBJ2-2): KAGVTQTPRYLIKTRGQQVTLSCSPISGHRSVSWYQQTPGQGLQFLFEYFSETQRNKGNFPGRFSGRQFSNSRSEMNVSTLELGDSALYLCASSLTAGVGTGELFFGEGSRLTVL.

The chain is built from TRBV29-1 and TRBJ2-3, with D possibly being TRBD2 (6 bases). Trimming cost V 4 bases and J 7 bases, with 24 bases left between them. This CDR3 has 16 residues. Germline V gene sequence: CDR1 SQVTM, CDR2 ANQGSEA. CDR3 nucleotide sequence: TGCAGCGTTGGAAGGGGACTGGGGAGTTTGAGGAATACGCAGTATTTT. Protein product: CSVGRGLGSLRNTQYF.

The CDR3: CASSPILAGWETQYF. The CDR3, as DNA: TGTGCCAGCAGCCCGATACTAGCAGGGTGGGAGACCCAGTACTTC. The chain combines TRBV3-1 (or the pseudogene TRBV3-2) with TRBJ2-5; possible D gene TRBD2, 6 bases. Germline CDR1 and CDR2: LGHDT and YNNKEL (reference sequence). The CDR3 consists of 15 residues. The ends were cut back, 4 bases at V and 5 bases at J, with 17 bases in the middle.

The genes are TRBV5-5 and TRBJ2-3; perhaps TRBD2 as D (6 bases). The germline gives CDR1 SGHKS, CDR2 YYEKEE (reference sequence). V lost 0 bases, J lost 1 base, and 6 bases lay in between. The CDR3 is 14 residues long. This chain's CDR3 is CASSLAGGTDTQYF. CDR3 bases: TGTGCCAGCAGCTTGGCGGGGGGCACAGATACGCAGTATTTT.

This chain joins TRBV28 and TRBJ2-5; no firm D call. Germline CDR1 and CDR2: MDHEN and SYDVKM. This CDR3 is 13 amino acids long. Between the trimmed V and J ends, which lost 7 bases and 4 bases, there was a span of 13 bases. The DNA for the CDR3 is TGTGCCAGCAAACCTAGTGGTCGAGAGACCCAGTACTTC. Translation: CASKPSGRETQYF.

The CDR3 here is CASSLSAADYGELFF. The CDR3, as DNA: TGTGCCAGCAGCTTATCTGCAGCGGACTACGGGGAGCTGTTTTTT. The genes are TRBV7-9 and TRBJ2-2; D might be TRBD2 (6 bases). In germline, CDR1 is SEHNR, CDR2 FQNEAQ (reference sequence). Trimming removed 2 bases at V and 7 bases at J, with 14 bases between. The CDR3 runs to 15 residues.

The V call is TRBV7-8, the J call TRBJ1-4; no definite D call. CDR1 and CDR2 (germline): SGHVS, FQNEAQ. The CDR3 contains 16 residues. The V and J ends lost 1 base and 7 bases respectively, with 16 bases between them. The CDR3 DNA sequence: TGTGCCAGCAGCTTAGACCCTCCCGAATCGGGTGAAAAACTGTTTTTT. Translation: CASSLDPPESGEKLFF.

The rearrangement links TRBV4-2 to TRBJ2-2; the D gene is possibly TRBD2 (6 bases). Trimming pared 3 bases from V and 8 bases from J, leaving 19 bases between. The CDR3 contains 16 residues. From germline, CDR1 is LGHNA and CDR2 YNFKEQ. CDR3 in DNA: TGTGCCAGCAGCCAGCCGGGACTCTCCTTGGGAGGGGAGCTGTTTTTT. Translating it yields CASSQPGLSLGGELFF.

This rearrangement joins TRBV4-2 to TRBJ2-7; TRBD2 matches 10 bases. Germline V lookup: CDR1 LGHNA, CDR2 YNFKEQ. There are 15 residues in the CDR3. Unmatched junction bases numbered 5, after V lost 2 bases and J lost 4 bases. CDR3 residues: CASSQPGTSDYEQYF. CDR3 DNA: TGTGCCAGCAGCCAACCCGGGACTAGCGATTACGAGCAGTACTTC.

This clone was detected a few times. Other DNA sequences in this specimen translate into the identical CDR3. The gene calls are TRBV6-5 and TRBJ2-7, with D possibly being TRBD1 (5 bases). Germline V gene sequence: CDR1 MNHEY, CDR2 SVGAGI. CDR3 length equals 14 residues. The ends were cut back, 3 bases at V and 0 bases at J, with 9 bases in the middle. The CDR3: CASSYGASSYEQYF. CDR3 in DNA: TGTGCCAGCAGTTATGGGGCAAGCTCCTACGAGCAGTACTTC.

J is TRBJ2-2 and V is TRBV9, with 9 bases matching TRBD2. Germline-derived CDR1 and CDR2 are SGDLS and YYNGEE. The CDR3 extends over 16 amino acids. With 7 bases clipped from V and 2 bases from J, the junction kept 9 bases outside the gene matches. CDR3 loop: CASSESGRINTGELFF. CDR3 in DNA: TGTGCCAGCTCCGAGAGCGGGAGGATAAACACCGGGGAGCTGTTTTTT.

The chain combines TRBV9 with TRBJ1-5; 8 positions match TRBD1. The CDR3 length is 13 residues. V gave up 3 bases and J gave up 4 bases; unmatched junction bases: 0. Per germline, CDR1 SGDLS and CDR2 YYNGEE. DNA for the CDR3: TGTGCCAGCAGCGGACAGGGGAATCAGCCCCAGCATTTT. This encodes CASSGQGNQPQHF.

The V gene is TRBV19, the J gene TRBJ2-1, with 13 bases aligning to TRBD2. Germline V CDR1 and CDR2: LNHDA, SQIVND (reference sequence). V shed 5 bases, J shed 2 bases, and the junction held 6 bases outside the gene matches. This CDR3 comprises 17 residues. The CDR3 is CASSVRLAGGTYNEQFF. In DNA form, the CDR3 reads TGTGCCAGTAGTGTTCGACTAGCGGGAGGAACCTACAATGAGCAGTTCTTC.

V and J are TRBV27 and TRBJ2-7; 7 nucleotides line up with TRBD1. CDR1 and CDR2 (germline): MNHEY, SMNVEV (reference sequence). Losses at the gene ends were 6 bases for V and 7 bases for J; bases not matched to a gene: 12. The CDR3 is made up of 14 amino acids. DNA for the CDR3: TGTGCCAGCAGCCTACAGGGGTTCCCCGGGGAGCAGTACTTC. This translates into CASSLQGFPGEQYF.

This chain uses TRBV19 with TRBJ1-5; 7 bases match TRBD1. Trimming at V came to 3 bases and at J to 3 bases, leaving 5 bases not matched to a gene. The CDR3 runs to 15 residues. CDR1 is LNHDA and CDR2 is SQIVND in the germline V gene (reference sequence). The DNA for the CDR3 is TGTGCCAGTAGTATGCGACAGGGCTACAATCAGCCCCAGCATTTT. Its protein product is CASSMRQGYNQPQHF.